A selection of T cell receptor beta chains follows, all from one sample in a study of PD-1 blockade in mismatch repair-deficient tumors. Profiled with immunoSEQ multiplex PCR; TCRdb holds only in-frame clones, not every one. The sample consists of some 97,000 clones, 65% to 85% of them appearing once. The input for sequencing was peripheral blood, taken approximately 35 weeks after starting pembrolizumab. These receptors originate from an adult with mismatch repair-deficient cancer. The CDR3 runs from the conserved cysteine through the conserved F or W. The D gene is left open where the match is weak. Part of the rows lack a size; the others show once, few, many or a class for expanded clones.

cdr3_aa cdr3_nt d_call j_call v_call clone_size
CASSKDVTGKRAYEQYF TGTGCCAGCAGCAAAGATGTGACAGGGAAAAGGGCCTACGAGCAGTACTTC . TRBJ2-7 TRBV21-1 .
CASSQDSARPSYEQYF TGCGCCAGCAGCCAAGATTCGGCACGACCCTCCTACGAGCAGTACTTC . TRBJ2-7 TRBV4-3 .
CAIRKGGTGWFAEAFF TGTGCCATCAGAAAGGGGGGGACAGGTTGGTTCGCTGAAGCTTTCTTT TRBD1 TRBJ1-1 TRBV10-3 .
CASSHRDGTYEQYF TGTGCCAGCAGTCACCGGGACGGTACCTACGAGCAGTACTTC . TRBJ2-7 TRBV6-5 .
CSVDGQGETQYF TGCAGCGTTGATGGTCAGGGAGAGACCCAGTACTTC . TRBJ2-5 TRBV29-1 .
CASRGWTSGTGELFF TGTGCCAGCAGAGGATGGACTAGCGGGACCGGGGAGCTGTTTTTT TRBD2 TRBJ2-2 TRBV2 .
CSVYSGTSPTYNEQFF TGCAGCGTCTACTCCGGGACTAGCCCTACCTACAATGAGCAGTTCTTC TRBD2 TRBJ2-1 TRBV29-1 .
CASSPASDTQYF TGTGCCAGCAGCCCAGCCTCAGATACGCAGTATTTT . TRBJ2-3 TRBV14 .
CSVERQPLEAFF TGCAGCGTTGAAAGGCAGCCTCTTGAAGCTTTCTTT . TRBJ1-1 TRBV29-1 .
CASGLSSGAEQPQHF TGTGCCAGCGGTCTTTCTTCGGGGGCCGAACAGCCCCAGCATTTT . TRBJ1-5 TRBV2 few
CASSMDGRGNAGYGYTF TGTGCCAGCAGCATGGACGGAAGGGGGAATGCAGGGTATGGCTACACCTTC . TRBJ1-2 TRBV7-2 .
CASSLGLAGGDTQYF TGCGCCAGCAGCTTGGGACTGGCGGGAGGAGATACGCAGTATTTT TRBD2 TRBJ2-3 TRBV5-1 .
CASSSKYTDTQYF TGTGCCAGCAGCTCGAAGTATACAGATACGCAGTATTTT . TRBJ2-3 TRBV5-6 .
CASSHHWGLPPEAGGYTF TGTGCCAGCAGCCACCACTGGGGGCTTCCACCCGAAGCGGGTGGCTACACCTTC . TRBJ1-2 TRBV7-2 .
CASSLRVLFHEQYF TGTGCCAGCAGCTTGAGAGTACTATTTCACGAGCAGTACTTC . TRBJ2-7 TRBV5-4 .
CASSKTGPSYEQYF TGCGCCAGCAGCAAAACCGGGCCATCCTACGAGCAGTACTTC . TRBJ2-7 TRBV5-1 .
CASSPALSRASNEKLFF TGTGCCAGCAGCCCAGCCTTGTCGCGGGCTTCTAATGAAAAACTGTTTTTT . TRBJ1-4 TRBV7-2 .
CASSQVHYNEQFF TGTGCCAGCAGCCAAGTACACTACAATGAGCAGTTCTTC . TRBJ2-1 TRBV14 once
CASSLVSGAPLDEQFF TGTGCCAGCAGCTTAGTGTCAGGGGCGCCTTTAGATGAGCAGTTCTTC . TRBJ2-1 TRBV7-2 .
CSVRLAAYNEQFF TGCAGCGTTCGACTAGCAGCCTACAATGAGCAGTTCTTC TRBD2 TRBJ2-1 TRBV29-1 .
CASSLWQSVSGQPQHF TGTGCCAGCAGTTTATGGCAGTCTGTGTCGGGTCAGCCCCAGCATTTT . TRBJ1-5 TRBV28 .
CASSKGQGGNQPQHF TGTGCCAGCAGCAAAGGACAGGGTGGGAATCAGCCCCAGCATTTT TRBD1 TRBJ1-5 TRBV5-4 .
CASSLGQKNTEAFF TGTGCCAGCAGCTTAGGACAGAAGAACACTGAAGCTTTCTTT . TRBJ1-1 TRBV7-3 .
CASSPQGLYGYTF TGTGCCAGCAGCCCCCAAGGTCTCTATGGCTACACCTTC . TRBJ1-2 TRBV7-8 .